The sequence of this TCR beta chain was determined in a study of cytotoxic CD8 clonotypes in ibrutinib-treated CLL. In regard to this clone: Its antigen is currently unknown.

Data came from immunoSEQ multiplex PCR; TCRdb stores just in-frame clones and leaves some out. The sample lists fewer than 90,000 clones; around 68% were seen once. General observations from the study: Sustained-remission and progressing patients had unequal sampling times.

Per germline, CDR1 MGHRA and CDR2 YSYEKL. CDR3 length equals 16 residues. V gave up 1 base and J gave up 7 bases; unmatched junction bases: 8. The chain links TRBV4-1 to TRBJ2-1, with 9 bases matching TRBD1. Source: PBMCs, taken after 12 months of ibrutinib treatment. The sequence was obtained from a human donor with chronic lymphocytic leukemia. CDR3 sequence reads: CASSQGSGTGRNEQFF. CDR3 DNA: TGCGCCAGCAGCCAAGGTTCCGGGACAGGGCGGAATGAGCAGTTCTTC.